One and the same sample provided the 16 T cell receptor beta chains below, sequenced in a study of OX40 agonist ivuxolimab in advanced cancers. Repertoires were generated with immunoSEQ multiplex PCR, while TCRdb's copy carries only in-frame clones and drops some. Altogether over 100,000 clones are present, 85% to 95% being singletons, with the ten largest covering approximately 0.15%. This sample comprised CD4+ or CD8+ T cells sorted from blood, obtained in a trial of the OX40 agonist ivuxolimab. Every receptor here comes from an adult with an advanced solid tumor such as melanoma, head and neck, liver or kidney cancer.

This sequence joins TRBV6-5 and TRBJ2-7; TRBD1 agrees at 8 bases. The CDR3 consists of 14 residues. In germline, CDR1 is MNHEY, CDR2 SVGAGI. With V trimmed by 6 bases and J by 4 bases, 8 bases remained unmatched. CDR3 DNA sequence: TGTGCCAGCAGCTATGACAGGGGTTTTTACGAGCAGTACTTC. As protein: CASSYDRGFYEQYF.

The DNA of the CDR3 is TGTGCCTGGAGTGTACTGACAACCGGGGAGCTGTTTTTT. Protein sequence: CAWSVLTTGELFF. The rearrangement links TRBV30 to TRBJ2-2; D gene ambiguous. Germline V lookup: CDR1 GTSNPN, CDR2 SVGIG (reference sequence). V was pared by 0 bases and J by 5 bases, with 7 bases between. The CDR3 is 13 amino acids.

J is TRBJ2-1 and V is TRBV19; 8 positions agree with TRBD2. CDR1 is LNHDA and CDR2 is SQIVND in the germline V gene (reference sequence). The CDR3 is 14 residues long. The trim removed 7 bases at V and 0 bases at J, leaving 2 bases unmatched. CDR3 sequence: CASKSGSSYNEQFF. The CDR3, as DNA: TGTGCCAGTAAGAGCGGGAGCTCCTACAATGAGCAGTTCTTC.

The chain links TRBV7-9 to TRBJ1-2; a weak D match, TRBD1 (5 bases). This CDR3 comprises 16 residues. The V gene's germline CDR1 is SEHNR and CDR2 FQNEAQ (reference sequence). The V and J ends lost 1 base and 2 bases respectively, with 14 bases between them. This CDR3 is CASSLGAGLRNYGYTF. In nucleotides, the CDR3 is TGTGCCAGCAGCTTAGGCGCAGGGCTAAGGAACTATGGCTACACCTTC.

The chain recombines TRBV6-5 with TRBJ1-6; the D is unclear. Germline V CDR1 and CDR2: MNHEY, SVGAGI. CDR3 size: 13 residues. V was trimmed by 6 bases and J by 7 bases, leaving 10 bases between them. The CDR3 nucleotides read TGTGCCAGCAGCTCACTCAAGAATTCACCCCTCCACTTT. This gives the protein CASSSLKNSPLHF.

This rearrangement joins TRBV6-1 to TRBJ2-3; 7 bases agree with TRBD1. The CDR3 loop spans 14 amino acids. The V segment lost 6 bases and the J segment 1 base; nucleotides outside the gene matches: 4. Germline CDR1 MNHNS, CDR2 SASEGT. The CDR3 sequence: CASRAGQGTDTQYF. The CDR3 DNA is TGTGCCAGCAGGGCCGGACAGGGCACAGATACGCAGTATTTT.

This clone was picked up one time. The chain's CDR3 is CASSLERGGNSPLHF. The CDR3 DNA follows: TGCGCCAGCAGCTTGGAAAGGGGTGGCAATTCACCCCTCCACTTT. The gene calls are TRBV5-1 and TRBJ1-6; TRBD1 is a possible D gene (5 bases). The ends were cut back, 0 bases at V and 7 bases at J, with 11 bases in the middle. CDR3 length: 15 residues. Germline lookup yields CDR1 SGHRS and CDR2 YFSETQ.

The sample holds a few counts of this clone. V is TRBV11-2 and J is TRBJ2-7, with D perhaps matching TRBD1 or TRBD2 (5 bases each). This CDR3 is built from 13 residues. CDR1 is SGHAT and CDR2 is FQNNGV in the germline V gene. The ends were cut back, 2 bases at V and 7 bases at J, with 12 bases in the middle. The DNA for the CDR3 is TGTGCCAGCAGCTTATCGGGGCGGGCGGAGCAGTACTTC. This sequence encodes CASSLSGRAEQYF.

The gene calls are TRBV18 and TRBJ1-2; D possibly corresponds to TRBD1 (6 bases). V was cut by 3 bases and J by 8 bases, with 13 bases left in between. Per the germline V gene, CDR1 is KGHSH and CDR2 is LQKENI. This CDR3 spans 13 amino acids. CDR3 protein: CASSPGHRVGYTF. CDR3 nucleotides: TGTGCCAGCTCACCGGGTCACAGGGTGGGCTACACCTTC.

The V gene is TRBV28, the J gene TRBJ2-3; 8 positions match TRBD2. The CDR3 is made up of 15 amino acids. CDR1 is MDHEN, CDR2 SYDVKM, per germline. J was trimmed by 0 bases and V by 5 bases; bases with no gene match: 4. The CDR3 region has the DNA TGTGCCAGCAGTGTCTTAGCGGGAAGCACAGATACGCAGTATTTT. Protein: CASSVLAGSTDTQYF.

The chain uses TRBV18 and TRBJ2-7; perhaps TRBD1 as D (6 bases). V was pared by 3 bases and J by 3 bases, with 6 bases between. Germline CDR1 KGHSH, CDR2 LQKENI. There are 12 residues in the CDR3. In DNA, the CDR3 is TGTGCCAGCTCACCGGGACACTACGAGCAGTACTTC. Translating gives CASSPGHYEQYF.

This chain joins TRBV7-8 and TRBJ2-4; weak D call: TRBD1 (5 bases). The V gene lost 4 bases and the J gene lost 6 bases, with 16 bases spanning the gap. There are 15 residues in the CDR3. Germline-derived CDR1 and CDR2 are SGHVS and FQNEAQ. The DNA of the CDR3 is TGTGCCAGCAGCTCCCCTGCAGGGCTTCTAAACATTCAGTACTTC. Translation: CASSSPAGLLNIQYF.

The V call is TRBV5-8, the J call TRBJ1-4; no reliable D call. CDR3 length: 18 residues. Per the germline V gene, CDR1 is SGHTS and CDR2 is YDEGEE. Trimming left V 0 bases short and J 0 bases short, with 15 bases between. CDR3 loop: CASSLDGQASATNEKLFF. CDR3 DNA: TGTGCCAGCAGCTTGGATGGGCAGGCGTCCGCAACTAATGAAAAACTGTTTTTT.

The chain carries TRBV7-6 and TRBJ1-5, with TRBD1 matching 7 bases. This CDR3 has 16 amino acids. The germline V gene has CDR1 SGHVS and CDR2 FNYEAQ. V lost 5 bases, J lost 5 bases, and 12 bases stayed unmatched. CDR3 sequence (DNA): TGTGCCAGCAGCCTCGGCCCAGACAGGGCTTATCAGCCCCAGCATTTT. It translates to CASSLGPDRAYQPQHF.

The rearrangement joins TRBV20-1 to TRBJ2-7; maybe TRBD2 (6 bases). Germline V gene data show CDR1 as DFQATT and CDR2 as SNEGSKA (reference sequence). The CDR3 totals 11 residues. V lost 0 bases, J lost 6 bases, and 6 bases lay in between. CDR3 DNA sequence: TGCAGTGCTAGAGAGCGGGGCGAGCAGTACTTC. Its translation is CSARERGEQYF.

The V call is TRBV5-1, the J call TRBJ2-3; 7 bases are a match to TRBD2. Germline-derived CDR1 and CDR2 are SGHRS and YFSETQ. V lost 2 bases to trimming and J lost 4 bases; unmatched junction nucleotides: 7. The CDR3 covers 15 residues. This CDR3 is CASSLPAGTSDTQYF. CDR3 DNA: TGCGCCAGCAGCTTACCAGCGGGGACCTCAGATACGCAGTATTTT.